This T cell receptor beta chain was found in a study of siplizumab effects on memory and regulatory T cells. CDR3 length equals 13 residues. The V segment lost 3 bases and the J segment 11 bases; nucleotides outside the gene matches: 6. CDR1 is SNHLY and CDR2 is FYNNEI in the germline V gene. The assay was immunoSEQ multiplex PCR, and TCRdb's table has in-frame clones only and misses some. The table has approximately 100,000 clones, roughly 94% seen once; the top ten hold 0.55% to 0.65%. This chain joins TRBV2 and TRBJ2-1; 8 positions match TRBD2. Sequenced input: Tregs sorted from blood. The clonotype was recovered from a human donor in good health. The CDR3 loop reads CASSDGAGVQQFF. The CDR3 nucleotides read TGTGCCAGCAGTGATGGAGCGGGAGTTCAGCAGTTCTTC.